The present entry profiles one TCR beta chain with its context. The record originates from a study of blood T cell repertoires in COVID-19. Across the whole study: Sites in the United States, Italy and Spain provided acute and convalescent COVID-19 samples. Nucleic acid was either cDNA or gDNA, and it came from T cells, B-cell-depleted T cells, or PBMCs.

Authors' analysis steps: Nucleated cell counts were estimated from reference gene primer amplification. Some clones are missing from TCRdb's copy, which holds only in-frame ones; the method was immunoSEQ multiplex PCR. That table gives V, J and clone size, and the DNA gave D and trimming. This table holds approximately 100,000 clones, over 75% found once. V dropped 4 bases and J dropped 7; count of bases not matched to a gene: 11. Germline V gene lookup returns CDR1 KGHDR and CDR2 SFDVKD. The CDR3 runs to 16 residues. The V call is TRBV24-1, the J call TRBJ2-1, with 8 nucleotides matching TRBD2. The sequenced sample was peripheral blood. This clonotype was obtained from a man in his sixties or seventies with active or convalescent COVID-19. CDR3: CATSDIGGLGTNEQFF. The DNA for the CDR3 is TGTGCCACCAGTGACATAGGGGGACTAGGTACGAATGAGCAGTTCTTC.